The next 11 T cell receptor beta chains were all read from a single sample in a study of PD-L1 blockade in urothelial cancer listed by TCRdb under 2017. Library method: the immunoSEQ multiplex PCR assay. The table comes from immuneACCESS by way of TCRdb, which keeps in-frame sequences with V and J called. Part of the clones is missing from these tables; in studies checked, under half for an unresolved V gene and the rest for unknown reasons. The sample table contains tens of thousands of clones; only one count was recorded for roughly 87% of them. The ten largest clones add up to around a tenth of the sample. The starting material was PBMCs, obtained around atezolizumab (anti-PD-L1) treatment. These receptor sequences come from a man between 65 and 85 years old with urothelial cancer.

The V and J genes are TRBV5-1 and TRBJ2-2; D perhaps matches TRBD1 (6 bases). This CDR3 comprises 17 residues. Trimming cost V 5 bases and J 2 bases, with 19 bases left between them. Germline CDR1 and CDR2: SGHRS and YFSETQ. Written as DNA, the CDR3 is TGCGCCAGCAGTTCCGCGACAGGTCTTAGTAACACCGGGGAGCTGTTTTTT. Translating it yields CASSSATGLSNTGELFF.

The CDR3 DNA sequence: TGCGCCAGCAGCTTGACGGGAGGGCCTCTGGAGACCCAGTACTTC. Translation gives CASSLTGGPLETQYF. This sequence joins TRBV5-1 and TRBJ2-5; 8 bases map to TRBD2. V was pared by 1 base and J by 5 bases, with 7 bases of the junction left unmatched. The CDR3 has 15 residues. Looked up from germline, CDR1 is SGHRS and CDR2 is YFSETQ.

The chain employs TRBV5-1 and TRBJ2-3; D may be TRBD1 (5 bases). This CDR3 comprises 14 residues. CDR1 is SGHRS, CDR2 YFSETQ, per germline. Trimming left V 4 bases short and J 0 bases short, with 9 bases between. DNA of the CDR3: TGCGCCAGCAGCCTGACAGTTAGCACAGATACGCAGTATTTT. The encoded protein is CASSLTVSTDTQYF.

The rearrangement uses TRBV7-6 and TRBJ2-7; D ambiguous. The CDR3 has 15 amino acids. V gave up 1 base and J gave up 3 bases, with 13 bases separating them. Germline V lookup: CDR1 SGHVS, CDR2 FNYEAQ. The CDR3, as DNA: TGTGCCAGCAGCTTAGTTGATTCTTCCGGCTACGAGCAGTACTTC. Translating gives CASSLVDSSGYEQYF.

The chain employs TRBV5-1 and TRBJ1-5; 11 nucleotides match TRBD1. Germline-derived CDR1 and CDR2 are SGHRS and YFSETQ. V gave up 3 bases and J gave up 7 bases; unmatched junction bases: 3. The CDR3 length is 14 residues. This CDR3 is CASSSGTGGQPQHF. The CDR3 coding sequence is TGCGCCAGCAGCTCCGGGACAGGGGGACAGCCCCAGCATTTT.

The CDR3, as DNA: TGCGCCAGCAGCCCCCGGACTAGCGGGAGTTCCTACAATGAGCAGTTCTTC. It yields the protein CASSPRTSGSSYNEQFF. V and J are TRBV4-3 and TRBJ2-1; 13 bases are shared with TRBD2. The CDR3 has 17 amino acids. Germline-derived CDR1 and CDR2 are LGHNA and YSLEER. J gave up 1 base and V 4 bases, and 4 bases lay outside the gene matches.

The V call is TRBV6-5, the J call TRBJ2-1; 11 nucleotides match TRBD2. Germline V gives CDR1 MNHEY, CDR2 SVGAGI. This CDR3 region has 16 residues. The J segment lost 7 bases and the V segment lost 1 base, leaving 6 bases of the junction unmatched. CDR3 sequence (DNA): TGTGCCAGCAGTTACTTAACTAGCGGGAGCGGTAATGAGCAGTTCTTC. This translates into CASSYLTSGSGNEQFF.

The gene calls are TRBV9 and TRBJ2-1, with 8 bases aligning to TRBD2. Germline CDR1 is SGDLS and CDR2 is YYNGEE. The junction had 8 bases not matched to a gene; V was cut back by 4 bases and J by 5 bases. The CDR3 is made up of 15 amino acids. In DNA, the CDR3 is TGTGCCAGCAGCCGACGGGGGGGCAAAAACAATGAGCAGTTCTTC. Translated: CASSRRGGKNNEQFF. Drawing the rest from reference TRBV9 and TRBJ2-1, the complete variable domain is DSGVTQTPKHLITATGQRVTLRCSPRSGDLSVYWYQQSLDQGLQFLIQYYNGEERAKGNILERFSAQQFPDLHSELNLSSLELGDSALYFCASSRRGGKNNEQFFGPGTRLTVL.

The J gene is TRBJ1-5, the V gene TRBV7-2; TRBD1 matches 10 bases. This CDR3 is 14 amino acids long. Germline CDR1 reads SGHTA; CDR2 reads FQGNSA. Trimming took 3 bases from V and 4 from J; bases not matched to a gene: 0. CDR3 coding DNA: TGTGCCAGCAGCTTGGACAGGGGGAATCAGCCCCAGCATTTT. Translation: CASSLDRGNQPQHF.

This clone was found once. The chain carries TRBV5-8 and TRBJ2-1; possibly TRBD2 for D (6 bases). The germline CDR1 and CDR2 sequences are SGHTS and YDEGEE. This CDR3 spans 14 amino acids. V was cut by 4 bases and J by 9 bases, with 17 bases left in between. The CDR3 spells CASSPRVEGLEQFF. The DNA for the CDR3 is TGTGCCAGCAGCCCCCGCGTCGAGGGACTTGAGCAGTTCTTC.

V gene TRBV19 combines with J gene TRBJ2-3; TRBD1 is a possible D gene (5 bases). The CDR3 extends over 13 amino acids. The germline V gene has CDR1 LNHDA and CDR2 SQIVND (reference sequence). V was trimmed by 5 bases and J by 3 bases, leaving 9 bases between them. CDR3 protein: CASSQGETDTQYF. In DNA form, the CDR3 reads TGTGCCAGTAGTCAGGGTGAAACAGATACGCAGTATTTT. The variable domain in full, completed from reference TRBV19 and TRBJ2-3, reads DGGITQSPKYLFRKEGQNVTLSCEQNLNHDAMYWYRQDPGQGLRLIYYSQIVNDFQKGDIAEGYSVSREKKESFPLTVTSAQKNPTAFYLCASSQGETDTQYFGPGTRLTVL.